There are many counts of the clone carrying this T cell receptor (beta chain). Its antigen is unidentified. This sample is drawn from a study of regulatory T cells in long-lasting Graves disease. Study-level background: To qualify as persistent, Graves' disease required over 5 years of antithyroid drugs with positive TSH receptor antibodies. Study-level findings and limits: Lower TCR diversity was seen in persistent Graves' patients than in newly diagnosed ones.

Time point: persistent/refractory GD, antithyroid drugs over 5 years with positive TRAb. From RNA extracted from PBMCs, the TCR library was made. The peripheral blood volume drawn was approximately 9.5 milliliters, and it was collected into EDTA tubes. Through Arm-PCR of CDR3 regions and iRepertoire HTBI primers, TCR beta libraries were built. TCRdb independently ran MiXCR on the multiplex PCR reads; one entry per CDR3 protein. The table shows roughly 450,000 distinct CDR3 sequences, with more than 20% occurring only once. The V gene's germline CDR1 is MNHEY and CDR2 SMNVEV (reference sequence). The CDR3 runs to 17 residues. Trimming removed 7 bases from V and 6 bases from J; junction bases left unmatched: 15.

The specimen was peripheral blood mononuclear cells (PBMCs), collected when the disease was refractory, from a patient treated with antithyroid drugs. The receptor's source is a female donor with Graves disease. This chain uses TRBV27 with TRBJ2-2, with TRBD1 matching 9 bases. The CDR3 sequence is CASTAWWDRVYPGELFF. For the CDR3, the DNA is TGTGCCAGCACCGCATGGTGGGACAGGGTTTATCCCGGGGAGCTGTTTTTT.